A selection of T cell receptor beta chains follows, all from one sample in a study of T cell repertoires in cytomegalovirus infection. Their recognized antigens are unknown. TCRdb re-derived calls from the reads in MiXCR, one entry per CDR3 protein. Of 900,000 to 950,000 distinct CDR3 sequences in the sample, under 40% were seen once. The sample in question was cultured CD8+ T cells from PBMCs, obtained from culture after CMV antigen stimulation. The receptors shown here come from a human donor in good health (CMV status not recorded). Some clones in this sample may be carry-over from other donors' samples. Each CDR3 is given with its conserved first and last residue. D genes are given only for firm matches. Where a row states a size, it is once, few, many or the class of an expanded clone; other rows omit it.

few,TRBV11-3,TRBJ2-1,-,CASSLGSYYNEQFF,TGTGCCAGCAGCTTAGGATCATACTACAATGAGCAGTTCTTC
-,TRBV11-2,TRBJ1-2,-,CVSSPRGVDGYTF,TGTGTCAGCAGCCCCCGAGGGGTGGATGGCTACACCTTC
many,TRBV7-2,TRBJ1-1,-,CASSLAGNRGEAFF,TGTGCCAGCAGCTTAGCTGGCAATCGCGGTGAAGCTTTCTTT
few,TRBV7-6,TRBJ2-6,TRBD1,CASSLKGAYGANVLTF,TGTGCCAGCAGCTTAAAGGGGGCATACGGGGCCAACGTCCTGACTTTC
-,TRBV10-3,TRBJ2-3,-,CAISEGTDTQYF,TGTGCCATCAGTGAAGGGACAGATACGCAGTATTTT
-,TRBV20-1,TRBJ2-1,TRBD1,CSARRTGFGSYNEQFF,TGCAGTGCTAGAAGGACAGGTTTCGGGTCCTACAATGAGCAGTTCTTC
few,TRBV27,TRBJ1-4,-,CASSLSIGRPNEKLFF,TGTGCCAGCAGTTTATCGATAGGGAGGCCTAATGAAAAACTGTTTTTT
many,TRBV7-2,TRBJ2-5,-,CASRGEETQYF,TGTGCCAGCAGGGGTGAAGAGACCCAGTACTTC
few,TRBV12-5,TRBJ1-1,TRBD1,CASGFWTGGLANTEAFF,TGTGCTAGTGGTTTTTGGACAGGGGGTCTCGCGAACACTGAAGCTTTCTTT
few,TRBV29-1,TRBJ1-2,-,CSVGGGGLYGYTF,TGCAGCGTGGGGGGGGGCGGGCTCTATGGCTACACCTTC
many,TRBV7-2,TRBJ2-5,-,CASSFRVEGETQYF,TGTGCCAGCAGCTTTAGAGTGGAGGGGGAGACCCAGTACTTC
few,TRBV20-1,TRBJ1-1,TRBD1,CSARPLTGGMNTEAFF,TGCAGTGCTAGGCCCCTGACAGGGGGAATGAACACTGAAGCTTTCTTT
-,TRBV25-1,TRBJ2-6,-,CASSEYGRISGANVLTF,TGTGCCAGCAGTGAATATGGCAGAATCTCTGGGGCCAACGTCCTGACTTTC
many,TRBV7-9,TRBJ1-4,-,CASSSRVGEKLFF,TGTGCCAGCAGCTCCAGGGTTGGGGAAAAACTGTTTTTT
few,TRBV29-1,TRBJ2-2,-,CSVQGGGELFF,TGCAGCGTGCAGGGGGGCGGGGAGCTGTTTTTT
-,TRBV2,TRBJ1-5,-,CANRAYSNQPQHF,TGTGCCAACCGGGCCTATAGCAATCAGCCCCAGCATTTT
-,TRBV2,TRBJ2-1,-,CASRIESDSYNEQFF,TGTGCCAGCCGCATTGAGTCAGACTCCTACAATGAGCAGTTCTTC
-,TRBV28,TRBJ1-2,-,CARKVYTF,TGTGCCAGGAAGGTCTACACCTTC
-,TRBV19,TRBJ2-1,-,CASSPPVTLPDNEQFF,TGTGCCAGTAGTCCTCCTGTGACCCTACCCGACAATGAGCAGTTCTTC
few,TRBV2,TRBJ2-4,TRBD2,CAFARGAPAKNIQYF,TGTGCCTTTGCGCGGGGGGCCCCTGCCAAAAACATTCAGTACTTC
few,TRBV7-9,TRBJ2-5,TRBD2,CASSLGLTLAGYNQETQYF,TGTGCCAGCAGCTTAGGTCTGACACTAGCGGGATATAACCAAGAGACCCAGTACTTC
-,TRBV29-1,TRBJ1-1,-,CSVEGTDWNMNTEAFF,TGCAGCGTTGAAGGGACGGACTGGAACATGAACACTGAAGCTTTCTTT
few,TRBV7-9,TRBJ1-4,TRBD1,CASSPQGAWEKLFF,TGTGCCAGCAGCCCTCAGGGGGCTTGGGAAAAACTGTTTTTT
-,TRBV6-2/TRBV6-3,TRBJ1-5,-,CASSYQGLIDSNQPQHF,TGTGCCAGCAGTTACCAAGGACTGATCGATAGCAATCAGCCCCAGCATTTT
-,TRBV12-3/TRBV12-4,TRBJ1-2,-,CASTTAETLNYGYTF,TGTGCCAGCACAACGGCCGAGACACTAAACTATGGCTACACCTTC
-,TRBV9,TRBJ1-1,-,CASSVGSDSNTEAFF,TGTGCCAGCAGCGTAGGTTCGGACTCGAACACTGAAGCTTTCTTT
-,TRBV27,TRBJ1-1,TRBD1,CASFHRGDMNTEAFF,TGTGCCAGTTTCCACAGGGGGGATATGAACACTGAAGCTTTCTTT
-,TRBV5-6,TRBJ2-7,TRBD1,CATMTGGDYEQYF,TGTGCCACCATGACAGGGGGCGACTACGAGCAGTACTTC
-,TRBV28,TRBJ2-3,TRBD2,CASSFPILAGVSTDTQYF,TGTGCCAGCAGTTTCCCAATACTAGCGGGGGTCAGCACAGATACGCAGTATTTT
-,TRBV29-1,TRBJ2-5,-,CSVVGGRETQYF,TGCAGCGTTGTCGGGGGCCGAGAGACCCAGTACTTC
-,TRBV27,TRBJ2-2,-,CASSLSTDSTGELFF,TGTGCCAGCAGTTTATCCACCGACTCCACCGGGGAGCTGTTTTTT
-,TRBV7-8,TRBJ2-2,TRBD1,CASSLVWTGDTGELFF,TGTGCCAGCAGCTTAGTCTGGACAGGGGATACCGGGGAGCTGTTTTTT
-,TRBV10-3,TRBJ2-7,-,CAIWNYSSEQYF,TGTGCCATCTGGAACTACTCCTCTGAGCAGTACTTC
-,TRBV6-6,TRBJ1-5,-,CASSYSSGGRSNQPQHF,TGTGCCAGCAGTTACTCGAGTGGGGGAAGAAGCAATCAGCCCCAGCATTTT
few,TRBV2,TRBJ1-2,TRBD1,CASNPGQGASSENGYTF,TGTGCCAGCAACCCGGGACAGGGGGCTAGTAGTGAGAATGGCTACACCTTC
-,TRBV28,TRBJ2-7,-,CASSLRDMTYEQYF,TGTGCCAGCAGTCTCCGGGACATGACCTACGAGCAGTACTTC
-,TRBV20-1,TRBJ1-1,-,CSARGGQPNTEAFF,TGCAGTGCTAGGGGAGGACAGCCGAACACTGAAGCTTTCTTT
-,TRBV7-9,TRBJ2-4,-,CASSLAVNIQYF,TGTGCCAGCAGCTTAGCGGTAAACATTCAGTACTTC
-,TRBV10-2,TRBJ2-1,TRBD1,CASSEGQGWDEQFF,TGCGCCAGCAGTGAGGGACAGGGTTGGGATGAGCAGTTCTTC
many,TRBV28,TRBJ2-6,-,CASSFTAGAANVLTF,TGTGCCAGCAGTTTCACGGCAGGGGCGGCCAACGTCCTGACTTTC
-,TRBV15,TRBJ2-1,TRBD2,CASKGTSGNNEQFF,TGTGCCTCCAAGGGGACTAGCGGGAACAATGAGCAGTTCTTC
-,TRBV27,TRBJ1-2,-,CASSFGHLGYGYTF,TGTGCCAGCAGTTTCGGACACCTAGGCTATGGCTACACCTTC
-,TRBV2,TRBJ1-2,-,CANREAYGYTF,TGTGCCAACAGGGAAGCGTATGGCTACACCTTC
-,TRBV7-6,TRBJ2-1,TRBD2,CASSSREAGADNEQFF,TGTGCCAGCAGCAGCCGGGAAGCGGGGGCGGACAATGAGCAGTTCTTC
-,TRBV10-3,TRBJ1-1,-,CAISESGKAEAFF,TGTGCCATCAGTGAGTCCGGTAAGGCTGAAGCTTTCTTT
-,TRBV29-1,TRBJ2-1,-,CSVEGEGAGEQFF,TGCAGCGTTGAAGGGGAGGGGGCGGGGGAGCAGTTCTTC
-,TRBV7-9,TRBJ2-1,-,CASSPQASPINEQFF,TGTGCCAGCAGCCCACAGGCCAGCCCGATCAATGAGCAGTTCTTC
-,TRBV27,TRBJ2-3,TRBD1,CASSPGQGEGGTDTQYF,TGTGCCAGCAGTCCCGGACAGGGTGAGGGAGGCACAGATACGCAGTATTTT
-,TRBV12-3/TRBV12-4,TRBJ2-3,-,CASSPIGQRDTQYF,TGTGCCAGCAGTCCTATTGGGCAGAGAGATACGCAGTATTTT
-,TRBV15,TRBJ2-5,-,CATSRERGVVEETQYF,TGTGCCACCAGCAGAGAGAGAGGAGTGGTTGAGGAGACCCAGTACTTC
few,TRBV7-9,TRBJ1-2,-,CASRGDVYGYTF,TGTGCCAGCAGGGGCGATGTCTATGGCTACACCTTC
many,TRBV7-2,TRBJ2-1,TRBD2,CASSYKSGGGEEQFF,TGTGCCAGCAGTTATAAGAGCGGGGGGGGGGAGGAGCAGTTCTTC
few,TRBV6-1,TRBJ1-4,-,CASRIGSNEKLFF,TGTGCCAGCAGGATCGGGTCTAATGAAAAACTGTTTTTT
-,TRBV20-1,TRBJ2-1,-,CSASGQSYNEQFF,TGCAGTGCTAGTGGACAGAGCTACAATGAGCAGTTCTTC
few,TRBV5-1,TRBJ2-1,-,CASSLSGGPHNEQFF,TGCGCCAGCAGCTTGTCCGGGGGGCCCCACAATGAGCAGTTCTTC
once,TRBV27,TRBJ1-5,-,CASSLVGTFNQPQHF,TGTGCCAGCAGTTTAGTTGGCACCTTCAATCAGCCCCAGCATTTT
few,TRBV2,TRBJ2-2,-,CASRGFRDSTTGELFF,TGTGCCAGCAGGGGATTTCGAGACAGTACCACCGGGGAGCTGTTTTTT
few,TRBV6-2/TRBV6-3,TRBJ2-2,-,CASSSPRTANTGELFF,TGTGCCAGCAGTTCTCCCCGGACAGCGAACACCGGGGAGCTGTTTTTT